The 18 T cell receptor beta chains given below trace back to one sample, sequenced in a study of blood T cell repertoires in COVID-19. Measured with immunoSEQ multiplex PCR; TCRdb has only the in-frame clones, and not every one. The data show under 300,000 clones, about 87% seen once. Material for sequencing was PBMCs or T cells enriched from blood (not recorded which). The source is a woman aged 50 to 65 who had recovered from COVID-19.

CDR3 in DNA: TGCGCCAGCAGTGAGGCAAGGCGGGACCTTCCGTACGAGCAGTACTTC. It specifies CASSEARRDLPYEQYF. V is TRBV10-1 and J is TRBJ2-7; D is perhaps TRBD2 (6 bases). The CDR3 has 16 residues. Germline V gene data show CDR1 as WNHNN and CDR2 as SYGVQD (reference sequence). Trimming removed 2 bases at V and 4 bases at J, with 18 bases between.

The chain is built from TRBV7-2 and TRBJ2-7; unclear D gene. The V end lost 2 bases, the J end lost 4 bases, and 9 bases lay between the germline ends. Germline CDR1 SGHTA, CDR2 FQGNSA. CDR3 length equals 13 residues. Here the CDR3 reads CASSLRFGYEQYF. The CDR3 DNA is TGTGCCAGCAGCTTAAGGTTCGGGTACGAGCAGTACTTC. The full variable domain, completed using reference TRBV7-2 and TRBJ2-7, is GAGVSQSPSNKVTEKGKDVELRCDPISGHTALYWYRQSLGQGLEFLIYFQGNSAPDKSGLPSDRFSAERTGGSVSTLTIQRTQQEDSAVYLCASSLRFGYEQYFGPGTRLTVT.

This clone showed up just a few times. CDR3 residues: CASSRKSGNQETQYF. The CDR3 DNA is TGCGCCAGCAGCCGTAAGAGCGGGAATCAAGAGACCCAGTACTTC. The chain uses TRBV5-1 and TRBJ2-5; 7 bases line up with TRBD2. This CDR3 is built from 15 residues. Looked up from germline, CDR1 is SGHRS and CDR2 is YFSETQ. Trimming at V came to 4 bases and at J to 2 bases, leaving 8 bases not matched to a gene.

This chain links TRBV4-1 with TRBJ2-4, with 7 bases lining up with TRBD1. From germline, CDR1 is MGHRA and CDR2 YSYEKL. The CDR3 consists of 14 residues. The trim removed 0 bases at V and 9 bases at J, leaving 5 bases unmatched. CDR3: CASSQETGSLIQYF. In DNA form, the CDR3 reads TGCGCCAGCAGCCAAGAGACAGGGTCTCTCATTCAGTACTTC.

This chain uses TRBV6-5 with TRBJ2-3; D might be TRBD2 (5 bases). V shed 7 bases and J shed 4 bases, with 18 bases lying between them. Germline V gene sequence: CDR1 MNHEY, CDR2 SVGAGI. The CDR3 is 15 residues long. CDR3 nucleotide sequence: TGTGCCAGCACGCGGGCAGCTCGTCAAGCAGATACGCAGTATTTT. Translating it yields CASTRAARQADTQYF.

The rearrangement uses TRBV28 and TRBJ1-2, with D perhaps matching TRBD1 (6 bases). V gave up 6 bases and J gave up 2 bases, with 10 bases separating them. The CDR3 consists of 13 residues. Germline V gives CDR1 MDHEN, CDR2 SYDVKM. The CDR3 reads CASRDDRNYGYTF. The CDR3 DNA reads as TGTGCCAGCAGGGATGACAGGAACTATGGCTACACCTTC.

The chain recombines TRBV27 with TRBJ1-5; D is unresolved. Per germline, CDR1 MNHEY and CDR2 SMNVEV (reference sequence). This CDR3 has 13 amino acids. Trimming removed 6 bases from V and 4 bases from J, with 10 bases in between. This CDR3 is CASRARWNQPQHF. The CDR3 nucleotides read TGTGCCAGCAGGGCTAGGTGGAATCAGCCCCAGCATTTT.

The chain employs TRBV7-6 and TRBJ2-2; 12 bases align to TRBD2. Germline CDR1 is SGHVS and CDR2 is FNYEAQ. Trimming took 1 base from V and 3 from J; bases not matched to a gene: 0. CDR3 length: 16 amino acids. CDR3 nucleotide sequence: TGTGCCAGCAGCTTAGGACTAGCGGGGGACACCGGGGAGCTGTTTTTT. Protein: CASSLGLAGDTGELFF.

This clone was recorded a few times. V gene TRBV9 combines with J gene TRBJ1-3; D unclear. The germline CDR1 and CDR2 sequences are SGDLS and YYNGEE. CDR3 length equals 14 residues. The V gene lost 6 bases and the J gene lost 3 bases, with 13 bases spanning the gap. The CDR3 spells CASTPGRGGNTIYF. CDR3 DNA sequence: TGTGCCAGCACTCCCGGGAGAGGTGGAAACACCATATATTTT.

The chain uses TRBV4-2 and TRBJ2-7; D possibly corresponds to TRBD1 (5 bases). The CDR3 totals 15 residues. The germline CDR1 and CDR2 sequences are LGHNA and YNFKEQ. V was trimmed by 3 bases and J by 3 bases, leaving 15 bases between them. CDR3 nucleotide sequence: TGTGCCAGCAGCCACGGAGACCAAGACAGCTACGAGCAGTACTTC. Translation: CASSHGDQDSYEQYF.

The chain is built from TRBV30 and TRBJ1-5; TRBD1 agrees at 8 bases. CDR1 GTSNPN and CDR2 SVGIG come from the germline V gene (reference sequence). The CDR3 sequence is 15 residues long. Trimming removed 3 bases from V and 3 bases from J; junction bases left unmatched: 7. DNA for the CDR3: TGTGCCTGGAGACCCCGGACAGGGTTCAATCAGCCCCAGCATTTT. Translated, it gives CAWRPRTGFNQPQHF. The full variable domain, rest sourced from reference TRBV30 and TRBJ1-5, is SQTIHQWPATLVQPVGSPLSLECTVEGTSNPNLYWYRQAAGRGLQLLFYSVGIGQISSEVPQNLSASRPQDRQFILSSKKLLLSDSGFYLCAWRPRTGFNQPQHFGDGTRLSIL.

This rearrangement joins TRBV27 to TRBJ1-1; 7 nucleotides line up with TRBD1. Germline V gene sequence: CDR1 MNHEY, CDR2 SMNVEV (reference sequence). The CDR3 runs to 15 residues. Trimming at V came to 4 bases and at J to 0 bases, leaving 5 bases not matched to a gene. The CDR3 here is CASSSGQIMNTEAFF. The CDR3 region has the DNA TGTGCCAGCAGTTCGGGACAGATCATGAACACTGAAGCTTTCTTT.

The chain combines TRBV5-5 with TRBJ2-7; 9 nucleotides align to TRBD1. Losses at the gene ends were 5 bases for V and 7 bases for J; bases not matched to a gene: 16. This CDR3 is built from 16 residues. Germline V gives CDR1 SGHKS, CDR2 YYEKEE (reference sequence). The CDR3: CASRNGLTGGKKEQYF. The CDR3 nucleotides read TGTGCCAGCAGGAATGGTCTGACAGGGGGAAAGAAAGAGCAGTACTTC.

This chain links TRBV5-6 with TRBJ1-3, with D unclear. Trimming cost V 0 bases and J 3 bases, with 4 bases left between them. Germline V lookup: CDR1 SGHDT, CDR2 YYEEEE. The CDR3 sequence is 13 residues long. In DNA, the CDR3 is TGTGCCAGCAGCTTGGACGGTGGAAACACCATATATTTT. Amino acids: CASSLDGGNTIYF.

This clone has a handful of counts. CDR3 DNA: TGCAGCGTTGAAGATTTCCCCCGGTACGAGCAGTACTTC. The encoded protein is CSVEDFPRYEQYF. The gene calls are TRBV29-1 and TRBJ2-7; D gene unclear. CDR1 and CDR2 (germline): SQVTM, ANQGSEA. The length of the CDR3 is 13 residues. Trimming stripped 0 bases from V and 4 bases from J, with 10 bases between.

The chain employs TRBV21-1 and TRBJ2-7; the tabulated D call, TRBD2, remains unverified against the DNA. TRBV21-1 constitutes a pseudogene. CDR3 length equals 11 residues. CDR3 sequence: CATVSGYEQYF. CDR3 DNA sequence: TGTGCCACAGTTTCGGGCTACGAGCAGTACTTC.

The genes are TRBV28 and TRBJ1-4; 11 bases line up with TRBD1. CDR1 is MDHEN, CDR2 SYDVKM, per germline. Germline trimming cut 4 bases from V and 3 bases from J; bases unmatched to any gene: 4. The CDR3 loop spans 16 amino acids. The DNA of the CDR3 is TGTGCCAGCAGTTCCGGGACAGGGGGAGCTAATGAAAAACTGTTTTTT. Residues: CASSSGTGGANEKLFF. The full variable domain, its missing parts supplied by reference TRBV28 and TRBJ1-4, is DVKVTQSSRYLVKRTGEKVFLECVQDMDHENMFWYRQDPGLGLRLIYFSYDVKMKEKGDIPEGYSVSREKKERFSLILESASTNQTSMYLCASSSGTGGANEKLFFGSGTQLSVL.

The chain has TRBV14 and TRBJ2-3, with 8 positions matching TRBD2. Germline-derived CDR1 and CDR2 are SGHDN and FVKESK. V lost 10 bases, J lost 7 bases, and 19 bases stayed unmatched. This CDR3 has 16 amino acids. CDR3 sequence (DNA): TGTGCCACCTCGCCACAACTAGCGGAGGAGGGAAATACGCAGTATTTT. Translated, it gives CATSPQLAEEGNTQYF.